Sequencing of this T cell receptor (beta chain) was carried out in a study of blood T cell repertoires in COVID-19. Assay used: immunoSEQ multiplex PCR; TCRdb lists only in-frame clones, some missing. The sample consists of 150,000 to 200,000 clones, approximately 80% of them appearing once. Two negative PCRs, clearance, or symptom resolution characterized the recovered Cohort 3 donors. Germline-derived CDR1 and CDR2 are SGHTA and FQGTGA. V lost 5 bases to trimming and J lost 2 bases, with 9 bases between them. The CDR3 consists of 13 residues. The TCR originated in a man in his fifties or sixties who had recovered from COVID-19. This chain uses TRBV7-3 with TRBJ2-5, with D hard to call. Material for sequencing was PBMCs or T cells enriched from blood (not recorded which). CDR3 loop: CASSLSNQETQYF. The CDR3 DNA follows: TGTGCCAGCAGCCTTAGCAATCAAGAGACCCAGTACTTC.